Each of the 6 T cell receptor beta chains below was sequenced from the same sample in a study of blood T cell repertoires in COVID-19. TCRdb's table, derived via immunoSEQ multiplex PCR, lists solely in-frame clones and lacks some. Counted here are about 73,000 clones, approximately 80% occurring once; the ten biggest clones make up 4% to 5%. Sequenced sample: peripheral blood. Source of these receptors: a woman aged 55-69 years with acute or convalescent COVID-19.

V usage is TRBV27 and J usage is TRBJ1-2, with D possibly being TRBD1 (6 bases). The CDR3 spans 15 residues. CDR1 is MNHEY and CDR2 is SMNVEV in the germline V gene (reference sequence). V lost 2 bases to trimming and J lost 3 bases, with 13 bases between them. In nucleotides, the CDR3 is TGTGCCAGCAGTTTACAGGGGAATCTCTACTATGGCTACACCTTC. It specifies CASSLQGNLYYGYTF.

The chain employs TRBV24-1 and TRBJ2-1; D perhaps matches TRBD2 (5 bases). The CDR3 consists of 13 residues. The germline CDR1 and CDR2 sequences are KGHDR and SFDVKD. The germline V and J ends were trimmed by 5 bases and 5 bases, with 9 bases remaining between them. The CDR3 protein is CATSGGRNNEQFF. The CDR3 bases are TGTGCCACCAGTGGCGGGCGAAACAATGAGCAGTTCTTC.

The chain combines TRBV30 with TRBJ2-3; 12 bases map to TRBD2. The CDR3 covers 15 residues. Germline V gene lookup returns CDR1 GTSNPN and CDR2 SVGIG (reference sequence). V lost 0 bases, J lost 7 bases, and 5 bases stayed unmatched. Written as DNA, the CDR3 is TGTGCCTGGAGTGTCCCTAGCGGGGGGGGCAATACGCAGTATTTT. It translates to CAWSVPSGGGNTQYF.

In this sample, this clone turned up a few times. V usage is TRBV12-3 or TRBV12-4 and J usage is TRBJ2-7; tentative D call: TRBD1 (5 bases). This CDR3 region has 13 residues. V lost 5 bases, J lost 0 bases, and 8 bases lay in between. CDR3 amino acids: CASSLTASYEQYF. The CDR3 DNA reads TGTGCCAGCAGTCTGACAGCCTCCTACGAGCAGTACTTC.

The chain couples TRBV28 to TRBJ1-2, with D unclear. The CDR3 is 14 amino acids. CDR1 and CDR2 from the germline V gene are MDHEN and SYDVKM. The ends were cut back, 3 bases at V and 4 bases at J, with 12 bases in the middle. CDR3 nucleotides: TGTGCCAGCAGTTTCGGGAGACCGCCCTATGGCTACACCTTC. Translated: CASSFGRPPYGYTF.

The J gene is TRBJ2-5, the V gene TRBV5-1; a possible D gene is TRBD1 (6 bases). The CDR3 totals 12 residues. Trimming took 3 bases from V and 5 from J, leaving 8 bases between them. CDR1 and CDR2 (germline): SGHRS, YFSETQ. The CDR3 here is CASSSQGETQYF. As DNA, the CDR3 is TGCGCCAGCAGCTCGCAGGGGGAGACCCAGTACTTC. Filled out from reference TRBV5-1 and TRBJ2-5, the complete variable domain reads KAGVTQTPRYLIKTRGQQVTLSCSPISGHRSVSWYQQTPGQGLQFLFEYFSETQRNKGNFPGRFSGRQFSNSRSEMNVSTLELGDSALYLCASSSQGETQYFGPGTRLLVL.